This T cell receptor (beta chain) was documented in a study of blood T cell repertoires in COVID-19. The protocol was immunoSEQ multiplex PCR, while the TCRdb copy is restricted to in-frame clones and leaves out a portion. The table shows hundreds of thousands of clones, with 85% to 90% occurring only once. V lost 4 bases, J lost 4 bases, and 25 bases lay in between. This CDR3 is built from 18 residues. Germline lookup yields CDR1 LGHDT and CDR2 YNNKEL (reference sequence). The rearrangement links TRBV3-1 (or the pseudogene TRBV3-2) to TRBJ1-2, with D hard to call. Sequencing was performed on PBMCs or T cells enriched from blood (not recorded which). The sequence came from a man aged 30-40 years who had recovered from COVID-19. DNA for the CDR3: TGTGCCAGCAGCCCGGGAGAAATCAGAGCGGAAATCATCTATGGCTACACCTTC. It is translated as CASSPGEIRAEIIYGYTF.